This T cell receptor (beta chain) stems from a study of naive and memory T cell subsets. Two oligonucleotides, mixed equimolar, formed the beta constant-region primer covering TRBC1 and TRBC2. The ligated cDNA underwent four PCR rounds using SP2 and nested alpha and beta constant-region primers. MiXCR, applied by TCRdb to the UMI-ligation and nested PCR reads, yields one record per CDR3 protein. In the table there are about 100,000 distinct CDR3 sequences, about 14% of which are singletons. A few counts support this clonotype. Its antigen is still unknown. V lost 6 bases and J lost 5; bases outside the gene matches: 2. Per the germline V gene, CDR1 is SGHRS and CDR2 is YFSETQ. This CDR3 comprises 12 residues. Study-level points and caveats: Especially in CD8 cells, naive repertoires contained a few larger clonotypes, possibly CD45RA-re-expressing memory cells.

The sequence was collected from a human donor in good health. Sequenced: naive CD8+ T cells from blood. The V and J genes are TRBV5-1 and TRBJ2-5; 9 nucleotides align to TRBD2. CDR3 in amino acids: CASTAGGETQYF. In DNA form, the CDR3 reads TGCGCCAGCACGGCGGGGGGGGAGACCCAGTACTTC.